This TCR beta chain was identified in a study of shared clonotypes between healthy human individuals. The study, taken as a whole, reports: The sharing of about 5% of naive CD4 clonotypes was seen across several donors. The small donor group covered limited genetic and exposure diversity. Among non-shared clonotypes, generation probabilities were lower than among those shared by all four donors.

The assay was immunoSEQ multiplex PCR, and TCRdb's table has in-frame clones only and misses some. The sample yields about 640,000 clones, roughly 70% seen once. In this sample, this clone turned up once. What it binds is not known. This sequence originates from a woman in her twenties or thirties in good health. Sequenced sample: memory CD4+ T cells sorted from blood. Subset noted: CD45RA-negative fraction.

The CDR3 loop reads CASSSRTAEAFF. The CDR3, as DNA: TGTGCCAGCAGTTCCAGGACAGCTGAAGCTTTCTTT. This rearrangement joins TRBV28 to TRBJ1-1, with D perhaps TRBD1 (6 bases). Trimming removed 4 bases at V and 6 bases at J, with 9 bases between. There are 12 residues in the CDR3. Germline-derived CDR1 and CDR2 are MDHEN and SYDVKM.